This T cell receptor beta chain was observed in a study of blood T cells in healthy people across ages. The CDR3 covers 16 residues. The V gene lost 1 base and the J gene lost 0 bases, with 10 bases spanning the gap. The germline V gene has CDR1 MDHEN and CDR2 SYDVKM. Together with a sample-barcoded 5' primer, a J-beta primer mix was included in a second PCR lasting about 7 to 12 cycles. Using its own MiXCR run on the 5' RACE reads, TCRdb lists one record per CDR3 protein. The sample lists approximately 780,000 distinct CDR3 sequences; 20% to 30% were seen once. This same sample was also taken into another study, of T cells of mothers and their children.

Sequences were obtained from blood. This receptor was taken from a boy younger than 18 in good health. The rearrangement links TRBV28 to TRBJ2-1; D is uncertain. Written as DNA, the CDR3 is TGTGCCAGCAGTTTATCTCGATCGAGCTCCTACAATGAGCAGTTCTTC. It specifies CASSLSRSSSYNEQFF.